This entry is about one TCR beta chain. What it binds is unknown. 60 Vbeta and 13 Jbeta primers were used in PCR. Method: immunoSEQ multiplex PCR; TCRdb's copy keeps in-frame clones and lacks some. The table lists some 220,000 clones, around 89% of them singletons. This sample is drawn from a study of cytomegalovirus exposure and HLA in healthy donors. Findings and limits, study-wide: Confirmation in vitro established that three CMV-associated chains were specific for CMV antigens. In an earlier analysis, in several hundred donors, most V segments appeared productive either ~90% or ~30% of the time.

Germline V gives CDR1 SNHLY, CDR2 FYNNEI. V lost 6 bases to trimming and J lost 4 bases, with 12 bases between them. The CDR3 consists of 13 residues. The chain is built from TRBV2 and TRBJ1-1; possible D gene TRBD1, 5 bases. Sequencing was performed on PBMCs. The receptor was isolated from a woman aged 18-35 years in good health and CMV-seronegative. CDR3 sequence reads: CASRGQPATEAFF. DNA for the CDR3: TGTGCCAGCAGGGGGCAGCCCGCCACTGAAGCTTTCTTT.